This TCR beta chain originates from a study of T-cell memory formation after mild COVID-19. This clonotype was seen only a few times. TCRdb fed the 5' RACE reads into MiXCR, producing one record per CDR3 protein. Among about 130,000 distinct CDR3 sequences, about a sixth were seen once, and the ten largest hold roughly 5%. This sequence was found in a man aged 18 to 29 who had mild COVID-19 (a few samples of this study predate the infection). Cell type and time point are not known. Sequencing was carried out using PBMCs or a T cell subset sorted from them (not recorded which).

The CDR3 loop is CASSLAPGVTWGEKLFF. The CDR3 coding sequence is TGTGCCAGCAGCTTGGCCCCGGGGGTCACTTGGGGAGAAAAACTGTTTTTT. The V and J genes are TRBV5-4 and TRBJ1-4; possible D gene TRBD1, 5 bases. This CDR3 spans 17 amino acids. Germline V CDR1 and CDR2: SGHNT, YYREEE (reference sequence). V was pared by 0 bases and J by 8 bases, with 20 bases between.